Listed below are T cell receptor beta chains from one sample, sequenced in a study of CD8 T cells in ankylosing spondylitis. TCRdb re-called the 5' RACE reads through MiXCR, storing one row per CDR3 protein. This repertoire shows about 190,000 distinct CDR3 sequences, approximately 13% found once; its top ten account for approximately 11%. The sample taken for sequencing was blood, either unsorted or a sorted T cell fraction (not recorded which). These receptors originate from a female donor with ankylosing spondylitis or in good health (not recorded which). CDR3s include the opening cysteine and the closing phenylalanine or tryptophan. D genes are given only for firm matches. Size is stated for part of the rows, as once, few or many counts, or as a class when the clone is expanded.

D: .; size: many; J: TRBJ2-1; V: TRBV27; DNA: TGTGCCAGTCTGAGGGGGGATGAGCAGTTCTTC; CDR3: CASLRGDEQFF
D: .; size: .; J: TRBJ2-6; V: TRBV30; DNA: TGTGCCTGCGGTTCTGGGGCCAACGTCCTGACTTTC; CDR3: CACGSGANVLTF
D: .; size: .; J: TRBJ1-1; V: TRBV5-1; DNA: TGCGCCAGCAGCTTCGAGTTGTGGACTGAAGCTTTCTTT; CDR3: CASSFELWTEAFF
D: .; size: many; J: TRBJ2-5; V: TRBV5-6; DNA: TGTGCCAGCAGTCCCCAGGGATTAGAAGAGACCCAGTACTTC; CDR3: CASSPQGLEETQYF
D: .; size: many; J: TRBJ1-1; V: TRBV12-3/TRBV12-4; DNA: TGTGCCAGCAGTCCTCAGAGGAACACTGAAGCTTTCTTT; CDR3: CASSPQRNTEAFF
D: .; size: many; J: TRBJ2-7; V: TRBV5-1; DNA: TGCGCCAGCAGCTTGGTGGCGGGTTCCTACGAGCAGTACTTC; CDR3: CASSLVAGSYEQYF
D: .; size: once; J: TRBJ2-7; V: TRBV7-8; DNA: TGTGCCAGCAGCACTTTCGGGAGTAAGAACGAGCAGTACTTC; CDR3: CASSTFGSKNEQYF
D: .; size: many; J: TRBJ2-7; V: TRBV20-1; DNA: TGCAGTGTCGGGGGCGCCGGGGCAGGCGAGCAGTACTTC; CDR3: CSVGGAGAGEQYF
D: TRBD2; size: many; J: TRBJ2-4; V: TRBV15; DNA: TGTGCCACCAGCAGAGGGGGGGGACTAGCGTTTACTCCAACTCAGTACTTC; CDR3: CATSRGGGLAFTPTQYF
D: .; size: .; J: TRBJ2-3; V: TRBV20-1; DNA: TGCTGTGCTAGAGAGCTCGGGGGAACTAGCACAGATACGCAGTATTTT; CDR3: CCARELGGTSTDTQYF
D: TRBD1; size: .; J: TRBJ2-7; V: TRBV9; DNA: TGTGCCAGCAGCGCGGGACAGGGGTCCCACGAGCAGTACTTC; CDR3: CASSAGQGSHEQYF
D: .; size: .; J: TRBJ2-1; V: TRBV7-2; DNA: TGTGCCAGCAGCTTAGCCTCAACAGGGTCGGGTAACAATGAGCAGTTCTTC; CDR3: CASSLASTGSGNNEQFF
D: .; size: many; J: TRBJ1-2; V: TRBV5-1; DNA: TGCGCCAGCAGCTTGGGCGAGGGAAGAGACTATGGCTACACCTTC; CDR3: CASSLGEGRDYGYTF
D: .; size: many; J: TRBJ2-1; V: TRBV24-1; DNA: TGTGCCAGCTGCAGGAGGAATGAGCAGTTCTTC; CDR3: CASCRRNEQFF
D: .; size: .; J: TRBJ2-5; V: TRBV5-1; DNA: TGCGCCAGCAGCCTATTTGATCCGAAAGAGACCCAGTACTTC; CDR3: CASSLFDPKETQYF
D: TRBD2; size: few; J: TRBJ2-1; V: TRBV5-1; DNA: TGCGCCAGCAGCGTGGTCTCTAGCGGGAGTAATGAGCAGTTCTTC; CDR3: CASSVVSSGSNEQFF
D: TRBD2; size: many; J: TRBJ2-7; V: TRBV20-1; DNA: TGCAGTGCCAAACCAATAGCGGGAGACTGGGAGCAGTACTTC; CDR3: CSAKPIAGDWEQYF
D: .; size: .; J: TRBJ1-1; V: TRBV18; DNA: TGTGCCAGCTCACCCGGGTCGGGAACTCAGATGAACACTGAAGCTTTCTTT; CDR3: CASSPGSGTQMNTEAFF
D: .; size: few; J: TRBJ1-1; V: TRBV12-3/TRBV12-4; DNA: TGTGCCAGCAGTTTAGTGGCGGGTAAAGCTTTCTTT; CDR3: CASSLVAGKAFF
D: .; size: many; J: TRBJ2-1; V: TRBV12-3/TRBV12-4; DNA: TGTGCCAGCAGTTTATTGGCGGCCTCCTACAATGAGCAGTTCTTC; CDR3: CASSLLAASYNEQFF
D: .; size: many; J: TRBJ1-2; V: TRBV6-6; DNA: TGTGCCAGCAGCCTTGGGGCGTACTATGGCTACACCTTC; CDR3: CASSLGAYYGYTF
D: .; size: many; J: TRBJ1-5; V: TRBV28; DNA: TGTGCCAGCAGAACCGGGGACGTTAGCAATCAGCCCCAGCATTTT; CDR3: CASRTGDVSNQPQHF
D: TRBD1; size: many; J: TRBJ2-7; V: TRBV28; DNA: TGTGCCAGCAGGCAGACAGGGGCATCTTCCTACGAGCAGTACTTC; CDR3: CASRQTGASSYEQYF
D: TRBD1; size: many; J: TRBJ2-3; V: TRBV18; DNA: TGTGCCAGCTCACCTGGACAGGGCGGGGCAGATACGCAGTATTTT; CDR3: CASSPGQGGADTQYF
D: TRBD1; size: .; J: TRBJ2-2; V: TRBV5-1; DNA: TGCGCCAGCAGCCTGGGACAGGGCGGATCCGGGGAGCTGTTTTTT; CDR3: CASSLGQGGSGELFF
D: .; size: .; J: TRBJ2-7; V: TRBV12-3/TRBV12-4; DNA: TGTGCCAGCAGTCCAAGCTCCTACGAGGAGTACTTC; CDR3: CASSPSSYEEYF
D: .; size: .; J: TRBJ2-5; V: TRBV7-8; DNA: TGTGCCAGCAGCTTGAGGGCGCCTCAGAGGGGGGAGACCCAGTACTTC; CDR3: CASSLRAPQRGETQYF
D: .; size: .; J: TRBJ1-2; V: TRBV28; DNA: TGTGCCAGCAGTTTTTCGACGATTACTTACACCTTC; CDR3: CASSFSTITYTF
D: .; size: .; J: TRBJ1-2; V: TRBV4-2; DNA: TGTGCCAGCAGCCAACCCGGCCCCCTCTATGGCTACACCTTC; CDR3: CASSQPGPLYGYTF